This is a list of T cell receptor beta chains from one sample in a study of CD8 T cells in ankylosing spondylitis. TCRdb used MiXCR to reprocess the 5' RACE reads, holding one entry per CDR3 protein. The repertoire includes 150,000 to 200,000 distinct CDR3 sequences, 10% to 15% of them detected once, and approximately 10% sits in the top ten. Sequencing was done on a sample of blood, either unsorted or a sorted T cell fraction (not recorded which). The receptors here all came from a female donor with ankylosing spondylitis or in good health (not recorded which). Each CDR3 is given with its conserved first and last residue. A D gene is named only where the DNA matches it firmly. For some rows the clone size is stated as once, few or many, or as a class when expanded; others skip it.

D: TRBD1; size: many; J: TRBJ1-1; V: TRBV12-3/TRBV12-4; CDR3: CASSPQGVGTEAFF; DNA: TGTGCCAGCAGCCCGCAGGGGGTAGGGACTGAAGCTTTCTTT
D: TRBD1; size: -; J: TRBJ2-1; V: TRBV2; CDR3: CASSGPGQENPGQFF; DNA: TGTGCCAGCAGTGGTCCGGGACAGGAAAACCCCGGGCAGTTCTTC
D: -; size: many; J: TRBJ2-7; V: TRBV28; CDR3: CASSFPGDSYEQYF; DNA: TGTGCCAGCAGTTTCCCAGGGGACTCCTACGAGCAGTACTTC
D: -; size: few; J: TRBJ2-4; V: TRBV11-3; CDR3: CASSLITSGVAKNIQYF; DNA: TGTGCCAGCAGCTTAATTACTTCGGGAGTGGCCAAAAACATTCAGTACTTC
D: -; size: many; J: TRBJ1-5; V: TRBV7-9; CDR3: CASSLAEGNQPQHF; DNA: TGTGCCAGCAGCTTAGCTGAGGGAAATCAGCCCCAGCATTTT
D: -; size: many; J: TRBJ1-5; V: TRBV4-3; CDR3: CASSQDIGGQPQHF; DNA: TGCGCCAGCAGCCAAGATATCGGCGGGCAGCCCCAGCATTTT
D: -; size: -; J: TRBJ2-4; V: TRBV20-1; CDR3: CSAPPTPALAKNIQYF; DNA: TGCAGCGCCCCACCGACCCCGGCTCTAGCCAAAAACATTCAGTACTTC
D: -; size: few; J: TRBJ1-6; V: TRBV6-1; CDR3: CASSEAGNRASPLHF; DNA: TGTGCCAGCAGTGAAGCCGGGAACAGGGCTTCACCCCTCCACTTT
D: -; size: many; J: TRBJ1-2; V: TRBV28; CDR3: CASTLAGYGYTF; DNA: TGTGCCAGCACCCTCGCCGGGTATGGCTACACCTTC
D: -; size: many; J: TRBJ1-1; V: TRBV19; CDR3: CASSSGGIVNTEAFF; DNA: TGTGCCAGTAGTTCGGGGGGAATTGTGAACACTGAAGCTTTCTTT
D: -; size: many; J: TRBJ2-5; V: TRBV20-1; CDR3: CSARDVVLETQYF; DNA: TGCAGTGCTAGAGATGTCGTTTTAGAGACCCAGTACTTC
D: TRBD1; size: few; J: TRBJ2-3; V: TRBV5-1; CDR3: CASSSDGQGRDTQYF; DNA: TGCGCCAGCAGTTCCGATGGACAGGGGAGAGATACGCAGTATTTT
D: -; size: many; J: TRBJ2-7; V: TRBV7-2; CDR3: CASSWPSSSDEQYF; DNA: TGTGCCAGCAGCTGGCCCTCCTCTTCTGATGAGCAGTACTTC
D: TRBD1; size: many; J: TRBJ1-6; V: TRBV12-3/TRBV12-4; CDR3: CASRPGDSSYNSPLHF; DNA: TGTGCCAGCAGACCCGGGGACAGCTCCTATAATTCACCCCTCCACTTT
D: -; size: many; J: TRBJ2-1; V: TRBV7-2; CDR3: CASSLVGGASYNEQFF; DNA: TGTGCCAGCAGCTTAGTTGGCGGGGCTTCCTACAATGAGCAGTTCTTC